This TCR beta chain was retrieved from a study of T cell repertoires in cytomegalovirus infection. Each CDR3 protein gets one entry after TCRdb re-called the reads with MiXCR. The repertoire holds some 600,000 distinct CDR3 sequences, with 20% to 25% as singletons. Trimming pared 2 bases from V and 3 bases from J, leaving 7 bases between. This CDR3 is 13 amino acids long. Per germline, CDR1 MNHEY and CDR2 SMNVEV (reference sequence). This clonotype was counted ten times or more. This receptor was taken from a human donor in good health (CMV status not recorded). Some clones in this sample may be carry-over from other donors' samples. Sequenced: CD8+ T cells from PBMCs. This rearrangement joins TRBV27 to TRBJ1-1; D uncertain. CDR3 DNA sequence: TGTGCCAGCAGTTTAACGGTTTACACTGAAGCTTTCTTT. This encodes CASSLTVYTEAFF.